A selection of T cell receptor beta chains follows, all from one sample in a study of blood T cells in healthy people across ages. TCRdb ran MiXCR on the 5' RACE reads and lists one entry per CDR3 protein. The sample carries about 290,000 distinct CDR3 sequences, around 30% recorded once. Material: blood. Receptors originate from a woman in her sixties or seventies in good health. Both conserved end residues are part of each CDR3. A D gene is named only where the DNA matches it firmly. Expanded clones are given a class, and other clones once, few, many or no size at all.

size: -
V: TRBV7-2
D: -
J: TRBJ2-5
DNA: TGTGCCAGCAGCCACCGCGGGGTGCAAGAGACCCAGTACTTC
CDR3: CASSHRGVQETQYF

size: -
V: TRBV5-6
D: TRBD2
J: TRBJ2-1
DNA: TGTGCCAGCAGCTTGGCCTTTGCGGGGGAGGTGTTGTTCTTC
CDR3: CASSLAFAGEVLFF

size: -
V: TRBV9
D: TRBD1
J: TRBJ1-2
DNA: TGTGCCAGCAGCCCTCGGACAGGGCGTGGTGGCTACACCTTC
CDR3: CASSPRTGRGGYTF

size: many
V: TRBV12-3/TRBV12-4
D: TRBD2
J: TRBJ2-5
DNA: TGTGCCAGCAGTCAACTAGCGGGAGAGGCGGAGACCCAGTACTTC
CDR3: CASSQLAGEAETQYF

size: -
V: TRBV20-1
D: TRBD1
J: TRBJ2-7
DNA: TGCAGTGCTAGTTCGACAGGGGGATCTTACGAGCAGTACTTC
CDR3: CSASSTGGSYEQYF

size: -
V: TRBV20-1
D: -
J: TRBJ1-2
DNA: TGCAGTGCCGAGCCCGGACTTAAGGGCTATGGCTACACCTTC
CDR3: CSAEPGLKGYGYTF

size: -
V: TRBV29-1
D: -
J: TRBJ2-3
DNA: TGCAGCGTTACCAGGGGACCCACAGATACGCAGTATTTT
CDR3: CSVTRGPTDTQYF

size: few
V: TRBV4-1
D: -
J: TRBJ2-5
DNA: TGCGCCAGCAGCCAAGATGGACAGACCGGAGAGACCCAGTACTTC
CDR3: CASSQDGQTGETQYF

size: -
V: TRBV5-1
D: -
J: TRBJ2-1
DNA: TGCGCCAGCAGCCTAGAGGGCCCCTACAATGAGCAGTTCTTC
CDR3: CASSLEGPYNEQFF

size: few
V: TRBV14
D: -
J: TRBJ2-7
DNA: TGTGCCAGCAGCCTATCCCGATCCGACCGTTCCTACGAGCAGTACTTC
CDR3: CASSLSRSDRSYEQYF

size: few
V: TRBV6-1
D: -
J: TRBJ2-7
DNA: TGTGCCAGTCGACAGGGAGGAACCGGCGAGCAGTACTTC
CDR3: CASRQGGTGEQYF

size: few
V: TRBV18
D: -
J: TRBJ2-5
DNA: TGTGCCAGCTCACCCCGATCCGGGACGGAGACCCAGTACTTC
CDR3: CASSPRSGTETQYF

size: -
V: TRBV29-1
D: TRBD2
J: TRBJ2-1
DNA: TGCAGCGGGACTAGCGGGGACAATGAGCAGTTCTTC
CDR3: CSGTSGDNEQFF

size: -
V: TRBV5-5
D: -
J: TRBJ1-1
DNA: TGTGCCAGCAGCTTCGGGGTATCTCTGAACACTGAAGCTTTCTTT
CDR3: CASSFGVSLNTEAFF

size: few
V: TRBV9
D: TRBD1
J: TRBJ2-5
DNA: TGTGCCAGCAGCGCGCCACAGGGGGCGACTCAAGAGACCCAGTACTTC
CDR3: CASSAPQGATQETQYF

size: -
V: TRBV6-5
D: -
J: TRBJ2-5
DNA: TGTGCCAGCAGTTACTCGGAGGACTACCAAGAGACCCAGTACTTC
CDR3: CASSYSEDYQETQYF

size: many
V: TRBV7-8
D: TRBD2
J: TRBJ2-1
DNA: TGTGCCAGCAGCTTAGGCGGGAGGGCCTTAGTACACAATGAGCAGTTCTTC
CDR3: CASSLGGRALVHNEQFF

size: few
V: TRBV20-1
D: -
J: TRBJ1-3
DNA: TGCAGTGCTAGAGATCGAGTAGGGACTGGAAACACCATATATTTT
CDR3: CSARDRVGTGNTIYF

size: -
V: TRBV20-1
D: -
J: TRBJ2-3
DNA: TGCAGTGCTAGAGACCAACCCCCAAGAGCGGATACGCAGTATTTT
CDR3: CSARDQPPRADTQYF

size: few
V: TRBV20-1
D: -
J: TRBJ1-5
DNA: TGCAGTGCTCAAGGGGGGGGGAGGGGAGGTCAGCCCCAGCATTTT
CDR3: CSAQGGGRGGQPQHF

size: -
V: TRBV29-1
D: TRBD1
J: TRBJ1-5
DNA: TGCAGCGTTAAGACAGGGGGCGGTCAGCCCCAGCATTTT
CDR3: CSVKTGGGQPQHF

size: few
V: TRBV9
D: -
J: TRBJ2-4
DNA: TGTGCCAGCAGCGTAGAAGGGGTTGGGGCCAAAAACATTCAGTACTTC
CDR3: CASSVEGVGAKNIQYF

size: -
V: TRBV6-1
D: TRBD1
J: TRBJ1-3
DNA: TGTGCCAGCAGACCGGGACAGGGGACGTACTCTGGAAACACCATATATTTT
CDR3: CASRPGQGTYSGNTIYF

size: -
V: TRBV28
D: -
J: TRBJ1-2
DNA: TGTGCCAGCAGTTTTGCGGGGCCAAGGAATGGCTACACCTTC
CDR3: CASSFAGPRNGYTF

size: -
V: TRBV10-2
D: TRBD1
J: TRBJ2-7
DNA: TGCGCCAGCAGCGCGGGACAGGGATACGAGCAGTACTTC
CDR3: CASSAGQGYEQYF